This T cell receptor (beta chain) was sequenced in a study of regulatory T cells in long-lasting Graves disease. HTBI primers from iRepertoire and Arm-PCR of CDR3 regions yielded the TCR beta libraries. Each CDR3 protein gets one entry after TCRdb re-called the multiplex PCR reads with MiXCR. The profile shows approximately 400,000 distinct CDR3 sequences, around 16% of them singletons. Time point reported: newly diagnosed GD, antithyroid drugs for less than 3 months. Researchers made the TCR library from RNA that was extracted from PBMCs. V was cut by 2 bases and J by 10 bases, with 11 bases left in between. The CDR3 covers 12 residues. Germline CDR1 and CDR2: SGHDN and FVKESK. The same sample was also studied in work on T cells in Graves' hyperthyroidism and ophthalmopathy.

The rearrangement joins TRBV14 to TRBJ1-1; a possible D gene is TRBD1 (5 bases). The origin of this receptor is a woman between 40 and 50 years old with Graves disease. The sample was peripheral blood mononuclear cells (PBMCs), taken at new diagnosis, from a patient treated with antithyroid drugs. The CDR3 DNA sequence: TGTGCCAGCAGCCAATCGTGGGGGGTAGCTTTCTTT. It encodes CASSQSWGVAFF.